The T cell receptor (beta chain) under discussion was sequenced for a study of control samples from healthy donors and cancer patients. This clone was seen only once. Produced via immunoSEQ multiplex PCR; TCRdb's table is partial and in-frame only. The table records more than 150,000 clones, more than 85% of them present only once. This receptor was identified in a woman between 25 and 40 years old in good health. The sequencing sample was made of blood.

The CDR3 nucleotides read TGTGCCAGCAGAGCCCCCCGGGACAGGGCGCATTCACCCCTCCACTTT. Its translation is CASRAPRDRAHSPLHF. The V and J genes are TRBV6-6 and TRBJ1-6, with 9 bases lining up with TRBD1. The CDR3 has 16 amino acids. The germline gives CDR1 MNHNY, CDR2 SVGAGI (reference sequence). The trim removed 6 bases at V and 8 bases at J, leaving 11 bases unmatched.